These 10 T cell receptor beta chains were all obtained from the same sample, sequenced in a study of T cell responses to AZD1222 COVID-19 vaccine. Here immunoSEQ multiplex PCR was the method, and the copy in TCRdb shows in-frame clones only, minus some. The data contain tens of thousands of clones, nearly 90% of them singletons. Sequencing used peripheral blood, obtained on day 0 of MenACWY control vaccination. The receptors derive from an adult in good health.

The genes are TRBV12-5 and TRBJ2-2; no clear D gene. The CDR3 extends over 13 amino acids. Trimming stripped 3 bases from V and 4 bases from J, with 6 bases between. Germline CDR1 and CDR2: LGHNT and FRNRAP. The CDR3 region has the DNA TGTGCTAGTGGTTTAAAGTTCACCGGGGAGCTGTTTTTT. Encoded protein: CASGLKFTGELFF.

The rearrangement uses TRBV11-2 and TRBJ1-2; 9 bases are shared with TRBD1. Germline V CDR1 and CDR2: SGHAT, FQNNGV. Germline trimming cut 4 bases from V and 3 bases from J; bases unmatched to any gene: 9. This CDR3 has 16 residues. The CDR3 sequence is CASSSEQGARYYGYTF. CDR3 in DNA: TGTGCCAGCAGCTCCGAACAGGGGGCTCGTTACTATGGCTACACCTTC.

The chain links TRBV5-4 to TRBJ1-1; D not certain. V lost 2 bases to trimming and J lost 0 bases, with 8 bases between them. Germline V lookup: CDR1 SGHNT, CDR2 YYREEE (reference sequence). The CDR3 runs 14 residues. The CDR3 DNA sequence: TGTGCCAGCAGCTTCGGGAACATGAACACTGAAGCTTTCTTT. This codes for CASSFGNMNTEAFF.

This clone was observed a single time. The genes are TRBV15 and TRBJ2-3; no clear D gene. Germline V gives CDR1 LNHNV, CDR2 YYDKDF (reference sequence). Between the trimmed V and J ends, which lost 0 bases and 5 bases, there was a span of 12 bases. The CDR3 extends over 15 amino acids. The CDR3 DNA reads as TGTGCCACCAGCAGAGATGTCCATGAGAGAGATACGCAGTATTTT. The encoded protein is CATSRDVHERDTQYF.

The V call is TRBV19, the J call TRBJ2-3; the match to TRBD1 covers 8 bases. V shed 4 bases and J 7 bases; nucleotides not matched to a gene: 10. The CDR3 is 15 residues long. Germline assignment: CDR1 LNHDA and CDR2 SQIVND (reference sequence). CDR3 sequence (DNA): TGTGCCAGTAGTACCGGGACAGGCCTGACGAATACGCAGTATTTT. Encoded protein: CASSTGTGLTNTQYF.

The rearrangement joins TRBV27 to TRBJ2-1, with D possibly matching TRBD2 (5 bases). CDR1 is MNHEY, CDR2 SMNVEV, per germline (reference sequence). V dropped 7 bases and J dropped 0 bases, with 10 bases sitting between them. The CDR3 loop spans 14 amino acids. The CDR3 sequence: CASMGESSYNEQFF. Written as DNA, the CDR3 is TGTGCCAGCATGGGAGAGAGCTCCTACAATGAGCAGTTCTTC.

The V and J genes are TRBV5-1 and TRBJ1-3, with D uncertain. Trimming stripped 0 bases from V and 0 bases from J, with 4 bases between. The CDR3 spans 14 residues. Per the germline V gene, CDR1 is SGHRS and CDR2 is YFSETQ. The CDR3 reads CASSLGNSGNTIYF. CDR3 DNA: TGCGCCAGCAGCTTGGGGAACTCTGGAAACACCATATATTTT. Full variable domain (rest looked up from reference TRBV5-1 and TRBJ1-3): KAGVTQTPRYLIKTRGQQVTLSCSPISGHRSVSWYQQTPGQGLQFLFEYFSETQRNKGNFPGRFSGRQFSNSRSEMNVSTLELGDSALYLCASSLGNSGNTIYFGEGSWLTVV.

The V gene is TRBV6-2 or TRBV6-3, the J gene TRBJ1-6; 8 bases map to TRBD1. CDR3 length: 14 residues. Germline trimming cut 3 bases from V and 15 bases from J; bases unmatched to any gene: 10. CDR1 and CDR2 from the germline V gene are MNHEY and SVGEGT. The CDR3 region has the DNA TGTGCCAGCAGTTATGACCAGGGGGCAGAAATCCTCCACTTT. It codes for CASSYDQGAEILHF.

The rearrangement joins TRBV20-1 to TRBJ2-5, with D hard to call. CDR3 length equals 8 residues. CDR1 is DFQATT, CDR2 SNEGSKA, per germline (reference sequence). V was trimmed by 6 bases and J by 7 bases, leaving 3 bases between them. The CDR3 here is CSAGTQYF. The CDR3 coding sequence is TGCAGTGCCGGGACCCAGTACTTC.

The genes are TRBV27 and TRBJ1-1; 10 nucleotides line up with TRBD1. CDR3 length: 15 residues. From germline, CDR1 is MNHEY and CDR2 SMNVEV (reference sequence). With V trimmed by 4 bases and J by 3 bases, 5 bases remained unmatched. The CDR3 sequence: CASSSPGQGYTEAFF. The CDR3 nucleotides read TGTGCCAGCAGTTCCCCGGGACAGGGGTACACTGAAGCTTTCTTT.